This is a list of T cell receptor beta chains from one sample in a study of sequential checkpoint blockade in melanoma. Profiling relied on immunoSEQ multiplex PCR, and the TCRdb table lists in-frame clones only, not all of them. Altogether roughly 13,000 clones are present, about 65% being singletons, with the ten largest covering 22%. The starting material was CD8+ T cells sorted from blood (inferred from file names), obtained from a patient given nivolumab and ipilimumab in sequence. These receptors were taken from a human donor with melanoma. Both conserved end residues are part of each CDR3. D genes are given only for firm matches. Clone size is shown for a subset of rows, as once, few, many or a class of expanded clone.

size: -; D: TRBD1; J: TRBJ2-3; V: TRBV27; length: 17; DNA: TGTGCCAGCAGTCCTATCCTCCCGGGACAGGGGGCAGATACGCAGTATTTT; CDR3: CASSPILPGQGADTQYF
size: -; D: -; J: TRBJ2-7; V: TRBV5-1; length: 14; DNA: TGCGCCAGCAGCGTTAGAGCCGGGTATTACGAGCAGTACTTC; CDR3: CASSVRAGYYEQYF
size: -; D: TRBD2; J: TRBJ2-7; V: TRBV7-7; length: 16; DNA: TGTGCCAGCAGCCTCCACCCCCGAGGGAGGGACTACGAGCAGTACTTC; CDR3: CASSLHPRGRDYEQYF
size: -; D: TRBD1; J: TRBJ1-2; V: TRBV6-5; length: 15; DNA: TGTGCCAGCAGCCAAGCGACAGGGAAGTCATATGGCTACACCTTC; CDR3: CASSQATGKSYGYTF
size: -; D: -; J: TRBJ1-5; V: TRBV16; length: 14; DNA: TGTGCCAGCAGCCGAACTGGAGCAAATCAGCCCCAGCATTTT; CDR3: CASSRTGANQPQHF
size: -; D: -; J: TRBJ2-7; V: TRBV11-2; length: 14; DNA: TGTGCCAGCAGCTTAGGGGTTACTAGCTACGAGCAGTACTTC; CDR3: CASSLGVTSYEQYF
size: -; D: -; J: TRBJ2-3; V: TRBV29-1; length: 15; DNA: TGCAGCGTTGATCCTCCCGGGGGTCCCACAGATACGCAGTATTTT; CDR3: CSVDPPGGPTDTQYF
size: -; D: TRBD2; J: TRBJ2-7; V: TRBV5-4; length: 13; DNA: TGTGCCAGCAGCCCCGGACGACTAGCCGAGCAGTACTTC; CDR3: CASSPGRLAEQYF
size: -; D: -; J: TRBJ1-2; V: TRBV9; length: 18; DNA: TGTGCCAGCAGCGTAGGACCGGGACAAATAGTTCCTAACTATGGCTACACCTTC; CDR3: CASSVGPGQIVPNYGYTF
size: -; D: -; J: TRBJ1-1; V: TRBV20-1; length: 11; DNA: TGCAGTGCTGAGGGCGGTACTGAAGCTTTCTTT; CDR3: CSAEGGTEAFF
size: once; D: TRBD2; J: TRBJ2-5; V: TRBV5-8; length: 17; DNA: TGTGCCAGCAGCTTGGGGACACTAGCGGGGGTACAAGAGACCCAGTACTTC; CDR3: CASSLGTLAGVQETQYF
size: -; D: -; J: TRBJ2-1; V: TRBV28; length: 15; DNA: TGTGCCAGCAGTTTAGGCCCGATCCCCTACAATGAGCAGTTCTTC; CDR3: CASSLGPIPYNEQFF
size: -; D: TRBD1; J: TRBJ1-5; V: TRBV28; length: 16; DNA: TGTGCCAGCAGCTATAGCTTCGGACAGGGAAAACAGCCCCAGCATTTT; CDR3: CASSYSFGQGKQPQHF
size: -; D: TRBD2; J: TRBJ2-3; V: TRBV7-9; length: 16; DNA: TGTGCCAGCAGCTTAGCGGCGGGGGGTGACACAGATACGCAGTATTTT; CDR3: CASSLAAGGDTDTQYF
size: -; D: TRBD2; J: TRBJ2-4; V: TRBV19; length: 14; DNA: TGTGCCAGTCGTAGCGGGAGTGCCAAAAACATTCAGTACTTC; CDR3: CASRSGSAKNIQYF
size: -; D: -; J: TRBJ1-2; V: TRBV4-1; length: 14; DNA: TGCGCCAGCAGCCAAGATCGCGGCAGCTATGGCTACACCTTC; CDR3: CASSQDRGSYGYTF
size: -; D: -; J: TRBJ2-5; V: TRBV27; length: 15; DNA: TGTGCCAGCAGTTCTACGACAGGCTACCAAGAGACCCAGTACTTC; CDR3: CASSSTTGYQETQYF
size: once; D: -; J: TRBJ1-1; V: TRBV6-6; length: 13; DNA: TGTGCCAGCTACAGACAAGAGAACACTGAAGCTTTCTTT; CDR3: CASYRQENTEAFF
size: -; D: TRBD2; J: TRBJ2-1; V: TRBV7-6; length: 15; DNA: TGTGCCAGCAGTCCCCTCGCGGGGGGCTACAATGAGCAGTTCTTC; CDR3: CASSPLAGGYNEQFF
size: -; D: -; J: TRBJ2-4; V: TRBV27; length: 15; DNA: TGTGCCAGCAGGCAACTGGCGGGGGCCAAAAACATTCAGTACTTC; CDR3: CASRQLAGAKNIQYF
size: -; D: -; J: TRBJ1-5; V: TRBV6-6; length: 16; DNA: TGTGCCAGCAGTTACTCGCAGGGTTCGAGCAATCAGCCCCAGCATTTT; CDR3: CASSYSQGSSNQPQHF
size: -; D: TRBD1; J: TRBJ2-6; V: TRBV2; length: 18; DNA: TGTGCCAGCAGCCTCCGGGACAGGGCTTTTTCTGGGGCCAACGTCCTGACTTTC; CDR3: CASSLRDRAFSGANVLTF
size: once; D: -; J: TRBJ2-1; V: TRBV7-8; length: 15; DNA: TGTGCCAGCAGCTTAACTATGGCGGCCTACAATGAGCAGTTCTTC; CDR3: CASSLTMAAYNEQFF
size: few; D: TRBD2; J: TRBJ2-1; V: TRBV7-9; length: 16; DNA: TGTGCCAGCAGCTTAGGGGGGACTAGCGGATACAATGAGCAGTTCTTC; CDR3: CASSLGGTSGYNEQFF
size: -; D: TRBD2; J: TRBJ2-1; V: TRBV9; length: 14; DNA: TGTGCCAGCAGCGTAGGCGGGAGAGAGAGGAAGCAGTTCTTC; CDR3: CASSVGGRERKQFF
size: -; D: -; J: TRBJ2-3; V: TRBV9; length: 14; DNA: TGTGCCAGCAGCGTAGCAGGAAGCACAGATACGCAGTATTTT; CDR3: CASSVAGSTDTQYF
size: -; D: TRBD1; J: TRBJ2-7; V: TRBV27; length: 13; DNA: TGTGCCAGCAGTTTGGGGACAGGCTACGAGCAGTACTTC; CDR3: CASSLGTGYEQYF
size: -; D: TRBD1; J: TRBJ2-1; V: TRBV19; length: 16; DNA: TGTGCCAGTAGTAACCCCGGGACAGGTGACTACAATGAGCAGTTCTTC; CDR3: CASSNPGTGDYNEQFF
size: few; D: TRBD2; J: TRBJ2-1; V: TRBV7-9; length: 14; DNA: TGTGCCAGCAGCTTGGGACTAGCGGGATATGAGCAGTTCTTC; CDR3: CASSLGLAGYEQFF
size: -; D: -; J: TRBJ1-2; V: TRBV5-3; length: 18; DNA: TGTGCCAGAAGCTCGATCCGGGACACCAACCCGCAGGTCTATGGCTACACCTTC; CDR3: CARSSIRDTNPQVYGYTF
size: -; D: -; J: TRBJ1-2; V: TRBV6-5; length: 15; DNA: TGTGCCAGCAGTTACTATGCCGGGGGATCATATGGCTACACCTTC; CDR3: CASSYYAGGSYGYTF
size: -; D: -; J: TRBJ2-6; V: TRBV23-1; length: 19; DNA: TGCGCCAGCAGTCAATCATCACAGGGCCTACCCTCTGGGGCCAACGTCCTGACTTTC; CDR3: CASSQSSQGLPSGANVLTF
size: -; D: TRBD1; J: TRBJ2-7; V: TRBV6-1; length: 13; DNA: TGTGCCACCCGGACAGGAATATCCTACGAGCAGTACTTC; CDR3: CATRTGISYEQYF
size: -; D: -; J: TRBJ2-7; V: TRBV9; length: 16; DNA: TGTGCCAGCAGCGCAGGGGTCGGGGGGACGTACTACGAGCAGTACTTC; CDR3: CASSAGVGGTYYEQYF
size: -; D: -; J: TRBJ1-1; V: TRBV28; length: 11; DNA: TGTGCCACGGCCCCGGGTCAGGGAGCTTTCTTT; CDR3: CATAPGQGAFF
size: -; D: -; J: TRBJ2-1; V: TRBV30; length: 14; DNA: TGTGCCTGGAGTCTAGGAACACAGGGTAATGAGCAGTTCTTC; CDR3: CAWSLGTQGNEQFF
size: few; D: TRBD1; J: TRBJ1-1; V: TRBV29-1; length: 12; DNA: TGCAGCGTTGTGACAGGGAGCACTGAAGCTTTCTTT; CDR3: CSVVTGSTEAFF
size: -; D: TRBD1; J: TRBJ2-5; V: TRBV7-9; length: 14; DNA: TGTGCCAGCAGCACTTGGGACAGGAAAGAGACCCAGTACTTC; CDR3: CASSTWDRKETQYF
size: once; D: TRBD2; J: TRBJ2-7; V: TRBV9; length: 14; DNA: TGTGCCAGCAGCGGGTCTAGCGGAGCCTACGAGCAGTACTTC; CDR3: CASSGSSGAYEQYF
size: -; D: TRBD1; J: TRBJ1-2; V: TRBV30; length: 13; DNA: TGTGCCTGGAGTGTGTGGCAGGGGGATGGCTACACCTTC; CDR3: CAWSVWQGDGYTF
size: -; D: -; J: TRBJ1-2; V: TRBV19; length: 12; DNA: TGTGCCAGTAGGGAGGGAATGGAGGGCTACACCTTC; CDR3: CASREGMEGYTF
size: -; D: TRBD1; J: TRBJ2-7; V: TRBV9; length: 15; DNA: TGTGCCAGCAGCCCGACAGGGGCCAGCTCCTACGAGCAGTACTTC; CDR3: CASSPTGASSYEQYF
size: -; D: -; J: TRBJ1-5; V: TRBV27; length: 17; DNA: TGTGCCAGCAGTTTGGTGGGCAGCTATTATAGCAATCAGCCCCAGCATTTT; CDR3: CASSLVGSYYSNQPQHF
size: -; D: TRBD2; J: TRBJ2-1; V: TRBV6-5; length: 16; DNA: TGTGCCAGCAGTTACTCGGGCGGGAGTATTTACAATGAGCAGTTCTTC; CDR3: CASSYSGGSIYNEQFF
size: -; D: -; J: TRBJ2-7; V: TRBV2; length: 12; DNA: TGTGCCAGCAGTGGGCAGGGGCACGAGCAGTACTTC; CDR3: CASSGQGHEQYF
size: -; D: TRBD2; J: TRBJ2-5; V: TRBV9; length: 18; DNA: TGTGCCAGCAGCGAAGGGACTAGCGGGGCCCTGTACCAAGAGACCCAGTACTTC; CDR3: CASSEGTSGALYQETQYF
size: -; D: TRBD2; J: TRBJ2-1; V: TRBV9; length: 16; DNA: TGTGCCAGCAGCGTACTTGGACTAGTGAGGGGCAATGAGCAGTTCTTC; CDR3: CASSVLGLVRGNEQFF
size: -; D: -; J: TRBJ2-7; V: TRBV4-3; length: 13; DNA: TGCGCCAGCAGCCAAGAACAGTACTACGAGCAGTACTTC; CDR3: CASSQEQYYEQYF
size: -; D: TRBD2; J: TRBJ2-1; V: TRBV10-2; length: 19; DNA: TGCGCCAGCAGCGCCCGGCTAGCGGGGGCCTCGAGCTCCTACAATGAGCAGTTCTTC; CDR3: CASSARLAGASSSYNEQFF
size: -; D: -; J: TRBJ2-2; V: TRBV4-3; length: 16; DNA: TGCGCCAGCAGCCAAGAAGACTCTGAATGGACCGGGGAGCTGTTTTTT; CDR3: CASSQEDSEWTGELFF
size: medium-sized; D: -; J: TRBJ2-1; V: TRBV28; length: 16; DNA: TGTGCCAGCAGTTCGGATAGCACCTACTCCTACAATGAGCAGTTCTTC; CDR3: CASSSDSTYSYNEQFF
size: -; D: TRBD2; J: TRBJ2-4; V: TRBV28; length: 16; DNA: TGTGCCAGCAGTTTTAGAGCGGGGGGGGGAAAAAACATTCAGTACTTC; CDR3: CASSFRAGGGKNIQYF
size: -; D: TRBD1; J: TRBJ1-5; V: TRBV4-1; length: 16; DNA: TGCGCCAGCAGCCAGGCCGACAGGGAGGGCAATCAGCCCCAGCATTTT; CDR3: CASSQADREGNQPQHF
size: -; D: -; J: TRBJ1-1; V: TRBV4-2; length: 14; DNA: TGTGCCAGCAGCCAAGGCGAGGGTTGGACTGAAGCTTTCTTT; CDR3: CASSQGEGWTEAFF
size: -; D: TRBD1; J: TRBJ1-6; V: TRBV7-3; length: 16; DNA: TGTGCCAGCAGCTTAAGACCGGACAGGGCTAATTCACCCCTCCACTTT; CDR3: CASSLRPDRANSPLHF
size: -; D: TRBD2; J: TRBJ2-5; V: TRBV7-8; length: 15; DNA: TGTGCCAGCAGCTTAGAGGGAAGCGGGGAAGAGACCCAGTACTTC; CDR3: CASSLEGSGEETQYF
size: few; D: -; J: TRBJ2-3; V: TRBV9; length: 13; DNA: TGTGCCAGCAGCTTGGGACACACAGATACGCAGTATTTT; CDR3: CASSLGHTDTQYF
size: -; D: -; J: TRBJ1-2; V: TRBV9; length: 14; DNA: TGTGCCAGCAGCACCGGGGACTCCCCCTATGGCTACACCTTC; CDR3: CASSTGDSPYGYTF
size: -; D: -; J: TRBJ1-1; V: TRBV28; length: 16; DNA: TGTGCCAGCAGCGTAGGACAAGGTGCCATGAACACTGAAGCTTTCTTT; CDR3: CASSVGQGAMNTEAFF